Sequencing of this T cell receptor (beta chain) was carried out in a study of T cell clonotyping in hematopoietic cell transplantation. Whole-study findings and limits: Pathologically expanded recipient clonotypes increased progressively from day 30 to day 180 as diversity fell. At the given depth, recipient repertoires were over 97% de novo clonotypes. Without cell sorting, CD4 versus CD8 contributions remain unresolved. Higher Inverse Simpson Index values in graft donor and pretransplant recipient predicted broader posttransplant TCR diversity.

The CDR3 has 13 amino acids. Germline V CDR1 and CDR2: LGHNA, YNFKEQ. The V end lost 4 bases, the J end lost 1 base, and 7 bases lay between the germline ends. Method: immunoSEQ multiplex PCR; TCRdb's copy keeps in-frame clones and lacks some. Seen here are some 13,000 clones, over 85% observed once, and the top ten hold less than 9%. In regard to this clone: No antigen is known for it.

This chain connects TRBV4-2 to TRBJ1-1; D unresolved. The TCR originated in a female patient aged 50-59 years who had an allogeneic stem cell transplant from an unrelated donor, so the T cells may come from the graft donor. Some clones in this sample may be carry-over from other donors' samples. The specimen comprised PBMCs, sampled 100 days after allogeneic stem cell transplant. The CDR3 loop reads CASSRTANTEAFF. The CDR3 nucleotides are TGTGCCAGCAGCCGCACAGCGAACACTGAAGCTTTCTTT.